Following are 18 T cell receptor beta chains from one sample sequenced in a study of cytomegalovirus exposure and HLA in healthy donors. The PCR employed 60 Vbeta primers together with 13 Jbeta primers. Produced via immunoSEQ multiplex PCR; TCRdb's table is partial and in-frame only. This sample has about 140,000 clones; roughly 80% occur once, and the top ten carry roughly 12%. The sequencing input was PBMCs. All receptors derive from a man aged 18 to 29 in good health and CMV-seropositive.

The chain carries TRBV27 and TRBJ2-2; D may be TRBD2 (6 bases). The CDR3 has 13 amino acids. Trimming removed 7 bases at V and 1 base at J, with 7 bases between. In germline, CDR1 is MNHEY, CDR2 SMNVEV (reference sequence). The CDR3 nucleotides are TGTGCCAGCATCGGGAGGAACACCGGGGAGCTGTTTTTT. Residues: CASIGRNTGELFF.

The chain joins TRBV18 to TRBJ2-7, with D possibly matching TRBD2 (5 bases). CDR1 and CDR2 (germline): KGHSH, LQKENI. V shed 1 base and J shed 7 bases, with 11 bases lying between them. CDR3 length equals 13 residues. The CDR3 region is CASSPQSGLEQYF. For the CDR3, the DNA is TGTGCCAGCTCACCACAGTCTGGACTGGAGCAGTACTTC.

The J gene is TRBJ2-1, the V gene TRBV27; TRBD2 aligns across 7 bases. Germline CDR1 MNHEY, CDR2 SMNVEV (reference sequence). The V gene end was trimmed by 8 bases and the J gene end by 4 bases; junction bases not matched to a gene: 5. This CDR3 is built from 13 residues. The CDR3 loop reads CASRTSEYNEQFF. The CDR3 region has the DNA TGTGCCAGCCGTACTAGCGAGTACAATGAGCAGTTCTTC.

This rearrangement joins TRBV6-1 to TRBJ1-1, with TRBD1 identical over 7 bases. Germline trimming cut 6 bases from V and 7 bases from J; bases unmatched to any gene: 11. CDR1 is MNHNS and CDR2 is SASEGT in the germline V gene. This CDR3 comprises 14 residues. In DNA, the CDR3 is TGTGCCAGCAGCCCGGGACAGCTCCGAAATGAAGCTTTCTTT. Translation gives CASSPGQLRNEAFF.

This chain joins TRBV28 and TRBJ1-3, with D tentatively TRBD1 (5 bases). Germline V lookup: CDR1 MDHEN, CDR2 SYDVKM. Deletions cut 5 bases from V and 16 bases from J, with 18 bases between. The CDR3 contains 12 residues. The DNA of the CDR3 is TGTGCCAGCAGTAGCGACAGCCGGCTCCCTTATTTT. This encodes CASSSDSRLPYF.

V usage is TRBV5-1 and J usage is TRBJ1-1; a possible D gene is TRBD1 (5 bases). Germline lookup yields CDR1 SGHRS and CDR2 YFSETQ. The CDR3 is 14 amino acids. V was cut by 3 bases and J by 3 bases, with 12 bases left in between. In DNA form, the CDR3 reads TGCGCCAGCAGCTCCCCCGGGGGATACACTGAAGCTTTCTTT. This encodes CASSSPGGYTEAFF.

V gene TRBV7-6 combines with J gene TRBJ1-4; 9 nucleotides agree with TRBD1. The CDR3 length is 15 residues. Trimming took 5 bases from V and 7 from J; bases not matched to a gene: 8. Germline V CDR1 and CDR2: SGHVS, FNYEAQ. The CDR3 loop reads CASSPGQGWIEKLFF. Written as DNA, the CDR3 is TGTGCCAGCAGCCCAGGACAGGGGTGGATTGAAAAACTGTTTTTT.

CDR3 amino acids: CASSVVRQSSYEQYF. In DNA, the CDR3 is TGTGCCAGCAGTGTAGTGCGGCAGAGCTCCTACGAGCAGTACTTC. The chain links TRBV6-1 to TRBJ2-7; D remains ambiguous. The CDR3 has 15 residues. Germline lookup yields CDR1 MNHNS and CDR2 SASEGT. V lost 4 bases and J 0 bases, leaving 13 bases between the germline ends.

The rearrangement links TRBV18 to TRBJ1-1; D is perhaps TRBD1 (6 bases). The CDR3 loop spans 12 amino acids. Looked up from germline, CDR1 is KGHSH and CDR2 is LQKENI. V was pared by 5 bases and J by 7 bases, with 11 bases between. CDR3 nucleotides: TGTGCCAGCTCAAGCATACAGGGTGAAGCTTTCTTT. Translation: CASSSIQGEAFF.

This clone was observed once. The CDR3 sequence: CASRIIQGDPVAFF. The CDR3 DNA is TGTGCCAGCAGAATAATCCAGGGTGATCCGGTAGCTTTCTTT. V gene TRBV2 combines with J gene TRBJ1-1; perhaps TRBD1 as D (5 bases). Germline V gene data show CDR1 as SNHLY and CDR2 as FYNNEI. Trimming shortened V by 6 bases and J by 10 bases, and 21 bases separated the two germline ends. This CDR3 spans 14 amino acids. Filled out from reference TRBV2 and TRBJ1-1, the complete variable domain reads EPEVTQTPSHQVTQMGQEVILRCVPISNHLYFYWYRQILGQKVEFLVSFYNNEISEKSEIFDDQFSVERPDGSNFTLKIRSTKLEDSAMYFCASRIIQGDPVAFFGQGTRLTVV.

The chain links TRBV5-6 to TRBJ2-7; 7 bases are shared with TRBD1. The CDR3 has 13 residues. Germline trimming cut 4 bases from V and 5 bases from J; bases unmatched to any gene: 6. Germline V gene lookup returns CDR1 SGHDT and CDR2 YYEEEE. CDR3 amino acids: CASSNRQGHEQYF. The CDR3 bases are TGTGCCAGCAGCAATCGACAGGGTCACGAGCAGTACTTC.

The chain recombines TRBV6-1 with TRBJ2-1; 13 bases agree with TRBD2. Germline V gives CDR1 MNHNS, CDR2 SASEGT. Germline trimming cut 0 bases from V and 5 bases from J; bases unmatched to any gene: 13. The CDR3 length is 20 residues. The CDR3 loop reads CASSEAPGTSGRGRHNEQFF. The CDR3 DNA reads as TGTGCCAGCAGTGAAGCCCCAGGTACTAGCGGGAGGGGAAGGCACAATGAGCAGTTCTTC.

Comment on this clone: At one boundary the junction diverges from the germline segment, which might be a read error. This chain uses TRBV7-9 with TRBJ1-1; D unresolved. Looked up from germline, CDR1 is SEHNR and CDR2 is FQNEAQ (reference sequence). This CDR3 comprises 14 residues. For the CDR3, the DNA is TGTTCCAGCAGCTTAGACCAGATGAACACTGAAGCTTTCTTT. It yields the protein CSSSLDQMNTEAFF.

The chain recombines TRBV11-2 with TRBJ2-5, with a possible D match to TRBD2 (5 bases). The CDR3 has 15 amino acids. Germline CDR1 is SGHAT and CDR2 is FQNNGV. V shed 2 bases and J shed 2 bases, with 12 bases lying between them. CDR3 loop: CASSLRGRAQETQYF. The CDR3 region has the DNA TGTGCCAGCAGCTTACGAGGGAGAGCGCAAGAGACCCAGTACTTC.

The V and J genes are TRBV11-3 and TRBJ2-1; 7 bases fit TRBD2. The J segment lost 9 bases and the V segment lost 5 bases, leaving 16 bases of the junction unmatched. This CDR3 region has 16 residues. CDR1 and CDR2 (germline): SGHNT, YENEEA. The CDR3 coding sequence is TGTGCCAGCAGCCAGGCCGGGGAGGGAGGAATCGGTGAGCAGTTCTTC. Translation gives CASSQAGEGGIGEQFF. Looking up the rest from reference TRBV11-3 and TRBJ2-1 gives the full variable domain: EAGVVQSPRYKIIEKKQPVAFWCNPISGHNTLYWYLQNLGQGPELLIRYENEEAVDDSQLPKDRFSAERLKGVDSTLKIQPAELGDSAVYLCASSQAGEGGIGEQFFGPGTRLTVL.

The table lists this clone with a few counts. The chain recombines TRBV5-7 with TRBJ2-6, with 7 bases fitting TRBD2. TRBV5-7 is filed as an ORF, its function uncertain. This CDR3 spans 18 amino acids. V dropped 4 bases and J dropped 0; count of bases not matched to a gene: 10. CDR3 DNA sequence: TGTGCCAGCAGCACGACCGGGACTACCAACTCTGGGGCCAACGTCCTGACTTTC. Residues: CASSTTGTTNSGANVLTF.

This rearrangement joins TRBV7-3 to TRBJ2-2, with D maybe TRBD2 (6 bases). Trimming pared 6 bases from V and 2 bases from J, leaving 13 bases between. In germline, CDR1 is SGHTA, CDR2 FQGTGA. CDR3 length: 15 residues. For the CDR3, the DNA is TGTGCCAGCAGGAACGGAGGGTCTAACACCGGGGAGCTGTTTTTT. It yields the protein CASRNGGSNTGELFF. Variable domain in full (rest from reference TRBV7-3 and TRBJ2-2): GAGVSQTPSNKVTEKGKYVELRCDPISGHTALYWYRQSLGQGPEFLIYFQGTGAADDSGLPNDRFFAVRPEGSVSTLKIQRTERGDSAVYLCASRNGGSNTGELFFGEGSRLTVL.

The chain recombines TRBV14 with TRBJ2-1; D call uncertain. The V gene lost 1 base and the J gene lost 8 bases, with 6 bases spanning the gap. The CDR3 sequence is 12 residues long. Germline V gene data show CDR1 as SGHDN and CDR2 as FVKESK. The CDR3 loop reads CASSQVRYEQFF. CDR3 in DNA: TGTGCCAGCAGCCAAGTCAGGTATGAGCAGTTCTTC. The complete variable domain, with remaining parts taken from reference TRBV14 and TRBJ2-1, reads EAGVTQFPSHSVIEKGQTVTLRCDPISGHDNLYWYRRVMGKEIKFLLHFVKESKQDESGMPNNRFLAERTGGTYSTLKVQPAELEDSGVYFCASSQVRYEQFFGPGTRLTVL.